Reported below is one T cell receptor (beta chain). The data were obtained in a study of T-cell memory formation after mild COVID-19. Study-level information: TCR clusters were mostly confined to one donor each.

Trimming cost V 5 bases and J 2 bases, with 10 bases left between them. Germline V gene sequence: CDR1 SEHNR, CDR2 FQNEAQ (reference sequence). This CDR3 contains 14 residues. Using its own MiXCR run on the 5' RACE reads, TCRdb lists one record per CDR3 protein. Found here are around 470,000 distinct CDR3 sequences, roughly 20% of them singletons; the top ten hold around 9.2%. Material for sequencing was PBMCs or a T cell subset sorted from them (not recorded which). The chain carries TRBV7-9 and TRBJ1-5; D not certain. This clonotype originated in an adult woman who had mild COVID-19 (a few samples of this study predate the infection). Cell type and time point are not known. This chain's CDR3 is CASSPTLGNQPQHF. The CDR3 region has the DNA TGTGCCAGCAGCCCCACTTTGGGCAATCAGCCCCAGCATTTT.